The T cell receptor beta chain under discussion was sequenced for a study of shared clonotypes between healthy human individuals. Study-level background: Three plates were used per donor for CD4 naive, three for CD4 memory, two for CD8 naive and one for CD8 memory.

Naive CD45RA+ and memory CD45RA-negative subsets were split from CD4+ cells. About this clone itself: No antigen is known for it.

The CDR3 has 13 amino acids. Germline V gene lookup returns CDR1 SGHRS and CDR2 YFSETQ. The V gene end was trimmed by 0 bases and the J gene end by 13 bases; junction bases not matched to a gene: 5. Findings of the study overall: Non-shared clonotypes showed lower generation probabilities than clonotypes common to all four donors. Generally, naive subsets (rather than memory subsets) showed larger estimated richness.

Produced via immunoSEQ multiplex PCR; TCRdb's table is partial and in-frame only. Altogether about 1.1 million clones are present, 75% to 85% being singletons, with the ten largest covering roughly 0.55%. The chain has TRBV5-1 and TRBJ2-3, with TRBD2 matching over 10 bases. The specimen was memory CD4+ T cells from PBMCs. Indicated subset: CD45RA-negative fraction. The sequence was collected from a man between 18 and 35 years old in good health. Some clones in this sample may be carry-over from other donors' samples. The CDR3 nucleotides read TGCGCCAGCAGCTTGGATCCGAGCGGGAGGGAGTATTTT. The encoded protein is CASSLDPSGREYF.